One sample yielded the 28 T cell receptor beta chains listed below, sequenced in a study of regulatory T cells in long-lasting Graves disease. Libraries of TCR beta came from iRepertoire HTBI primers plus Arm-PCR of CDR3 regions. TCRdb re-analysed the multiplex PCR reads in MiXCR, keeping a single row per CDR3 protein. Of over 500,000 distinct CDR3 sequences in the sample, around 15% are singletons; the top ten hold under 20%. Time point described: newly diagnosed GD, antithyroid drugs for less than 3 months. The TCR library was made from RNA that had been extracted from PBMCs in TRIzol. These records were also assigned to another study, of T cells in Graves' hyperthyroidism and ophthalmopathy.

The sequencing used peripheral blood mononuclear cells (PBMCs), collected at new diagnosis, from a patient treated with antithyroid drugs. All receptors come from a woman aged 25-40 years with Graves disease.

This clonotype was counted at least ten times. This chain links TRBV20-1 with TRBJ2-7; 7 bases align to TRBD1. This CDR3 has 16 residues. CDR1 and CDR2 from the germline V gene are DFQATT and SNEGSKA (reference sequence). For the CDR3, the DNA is TGCAGCGGTACAGGGGCCCCGGGACGCCCGCTCTACGAGCAGTACTTC. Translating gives CSGTGAPGRPLYEQYF.

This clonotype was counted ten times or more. This CDR3 is CASSLAWGSTYEQYF. The CDR3 nucleotides read TGCGCCAGCAGCTTGGCCTGGGGGAGCACCTACGAGCAGTACTTC. The chain is built from TRBV5-1 and TRBJ2-7; D is perhaps TRBD1 or TRBD2 (5 bases each). With 0 bases removed from V and 2 bases from J, the gap between germline ends came to 12 bases. This CDR3 has 15 residues. Germline CDR1 SGHRS, CDR2 YFSETQ.

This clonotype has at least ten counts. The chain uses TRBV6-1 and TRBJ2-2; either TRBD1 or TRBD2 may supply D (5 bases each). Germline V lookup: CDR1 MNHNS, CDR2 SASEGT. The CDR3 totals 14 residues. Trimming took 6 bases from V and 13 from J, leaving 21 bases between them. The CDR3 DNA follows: TGTGCCAGCAGCCCACGTGGGACCCCCTACAGGCTGTTTTTT. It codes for CASSPRGTPYRLFF.

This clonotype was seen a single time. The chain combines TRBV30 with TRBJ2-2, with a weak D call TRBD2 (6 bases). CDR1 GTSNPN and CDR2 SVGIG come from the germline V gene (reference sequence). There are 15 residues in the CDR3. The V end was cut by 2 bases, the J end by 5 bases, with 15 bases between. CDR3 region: CAWSSSGRWTGELFF. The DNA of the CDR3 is TGTGCCTGGAGTAGCAGCGGGCGATGGACCGGGGAGCTGTTTTTT.

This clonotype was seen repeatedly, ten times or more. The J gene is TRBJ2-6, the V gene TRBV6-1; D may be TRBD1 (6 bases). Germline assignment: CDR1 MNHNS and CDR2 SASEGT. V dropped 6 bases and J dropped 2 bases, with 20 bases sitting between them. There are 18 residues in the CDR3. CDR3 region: CASSYGSHRVAGANVLTF. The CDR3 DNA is TGTGCCAGCAGCTATGGCTCGCACAGGGTGGCTGGGGCCAACGTCCTGACTTTC.

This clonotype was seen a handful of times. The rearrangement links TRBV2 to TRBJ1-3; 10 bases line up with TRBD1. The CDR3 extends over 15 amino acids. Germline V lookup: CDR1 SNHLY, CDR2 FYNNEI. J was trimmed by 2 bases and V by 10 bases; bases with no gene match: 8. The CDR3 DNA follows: TGTGCCAACCGACAGGGGGCTAACCCTGGAAACACCATATATTTT. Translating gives CANRQGANPGNTIYF.

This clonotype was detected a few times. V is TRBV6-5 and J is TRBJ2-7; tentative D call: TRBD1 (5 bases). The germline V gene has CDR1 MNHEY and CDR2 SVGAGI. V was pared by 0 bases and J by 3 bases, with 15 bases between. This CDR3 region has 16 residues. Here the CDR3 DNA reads TGTGCCAGCAGTTACTCGAACCAGGGCCCTCGCTACGAGCAGTACTTC. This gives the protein CASSYSNQGPRYEQYF.

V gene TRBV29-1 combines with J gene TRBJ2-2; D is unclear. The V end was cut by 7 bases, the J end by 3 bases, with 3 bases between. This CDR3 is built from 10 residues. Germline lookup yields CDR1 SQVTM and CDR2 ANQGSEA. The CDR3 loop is CSAYTGELFF. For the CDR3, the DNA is TGCAGCGCGTACACCGGGGAGCTGTTTTTT.

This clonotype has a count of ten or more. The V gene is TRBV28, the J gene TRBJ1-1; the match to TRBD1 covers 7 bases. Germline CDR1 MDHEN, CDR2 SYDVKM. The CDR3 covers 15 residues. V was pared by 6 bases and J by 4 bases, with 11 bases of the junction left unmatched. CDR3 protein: CASRKSTGRTTEAFF. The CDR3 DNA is TGTGCCAGCAGAAAATCGACAGGGCGGACCACTGAAGCTTTCTTT.

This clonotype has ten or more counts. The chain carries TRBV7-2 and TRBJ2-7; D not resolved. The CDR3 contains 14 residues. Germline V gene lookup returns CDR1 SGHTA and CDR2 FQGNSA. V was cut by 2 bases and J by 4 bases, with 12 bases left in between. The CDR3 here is CASSLKLWGYEQYF. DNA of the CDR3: TGTGCCAGCAGCTTAAAACTGTGGGGATACGAGCAGTACTTC.

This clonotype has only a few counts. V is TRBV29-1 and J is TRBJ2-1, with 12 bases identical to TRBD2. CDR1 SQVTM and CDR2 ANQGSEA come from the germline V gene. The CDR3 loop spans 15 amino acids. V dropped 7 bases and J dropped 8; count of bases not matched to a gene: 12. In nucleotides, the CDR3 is TGCAGCGCTCTCACGACTAGCGGGAGTGTTTATGAGCAGTTCTTC. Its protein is CSALTTSGSVYEQFF.

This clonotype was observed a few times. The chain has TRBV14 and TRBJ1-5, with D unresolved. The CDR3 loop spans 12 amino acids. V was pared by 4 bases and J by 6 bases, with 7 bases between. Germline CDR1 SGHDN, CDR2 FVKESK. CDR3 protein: CASSPSCQPQHF. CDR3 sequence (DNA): TGTGCCAGCAGCCCTAGTTGTCAGCCCCAGCATTTT.

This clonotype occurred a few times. The CDR3 DNA reads TGTGCCAGCAGCTTTGGTCGAGTGGACGCTCTGGGTGAAAACACTGAAGCTTTCTTT. This codes for CASSFGRVDALGENTEAFF. The chain carries TRBV11-2 and TRBJ1-1; no firm D call. Trimming took off 3 bases at V and 2 bases at J, with 25 bases between the two ends. This CDR3 is 19 amino acids long. Germline CDR1 is SGHAT and CDR2 is FQNNGV.

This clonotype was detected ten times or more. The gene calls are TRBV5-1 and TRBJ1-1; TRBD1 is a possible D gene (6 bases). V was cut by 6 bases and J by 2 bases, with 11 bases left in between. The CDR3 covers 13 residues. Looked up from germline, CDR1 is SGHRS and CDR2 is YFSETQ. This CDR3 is CASKRTANTEAFF. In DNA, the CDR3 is TGCGCCAGCAAAAGGACAGCTAACACTGAAGCTTTCTTT.

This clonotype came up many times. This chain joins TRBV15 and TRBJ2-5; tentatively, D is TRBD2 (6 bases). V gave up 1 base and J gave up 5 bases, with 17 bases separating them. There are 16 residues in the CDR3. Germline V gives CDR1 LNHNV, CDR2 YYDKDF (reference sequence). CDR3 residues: CATSRGSGTGRETQYF. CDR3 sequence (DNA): TGTGCCACCAGCAGAGGATCGGGGACTGGGCGTGAGACCCAGTACTTC.

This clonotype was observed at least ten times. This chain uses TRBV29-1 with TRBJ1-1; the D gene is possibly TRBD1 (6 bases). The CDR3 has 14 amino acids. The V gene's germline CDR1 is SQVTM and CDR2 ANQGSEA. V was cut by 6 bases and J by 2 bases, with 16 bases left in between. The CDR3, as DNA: TGCAGCGTCCGTCGGGCAGGGGCCAACACTGAAGCTTTCTTT. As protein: CSVRRAGANTEAFF.

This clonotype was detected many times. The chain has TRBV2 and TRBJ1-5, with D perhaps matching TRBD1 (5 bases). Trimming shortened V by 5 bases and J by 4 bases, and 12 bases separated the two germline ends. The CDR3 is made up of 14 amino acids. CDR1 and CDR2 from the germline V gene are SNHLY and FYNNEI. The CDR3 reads CASSRGLLNQPQHF. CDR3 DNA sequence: TGTGCCAGCAGTAGGGGACTCCTTAATCAGCCCCAGCATTTT.

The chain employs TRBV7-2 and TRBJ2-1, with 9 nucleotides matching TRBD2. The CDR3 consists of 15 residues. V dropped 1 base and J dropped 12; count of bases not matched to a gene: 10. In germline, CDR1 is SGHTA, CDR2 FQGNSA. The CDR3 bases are TGTGCCAGCAGCTTAGACGGCGGGAGGGGCCTTGGGCAGTTCTTC. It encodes CASSLDGGRGLGQFF.

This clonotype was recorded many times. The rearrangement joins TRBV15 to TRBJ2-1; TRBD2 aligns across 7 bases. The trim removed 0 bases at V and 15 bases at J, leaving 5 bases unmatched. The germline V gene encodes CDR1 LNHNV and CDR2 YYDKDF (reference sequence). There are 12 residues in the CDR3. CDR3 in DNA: TGTGCCACCAGCAGAGAACGCGGACTAGGGTTCTTC. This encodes CATSRERGLGFF.

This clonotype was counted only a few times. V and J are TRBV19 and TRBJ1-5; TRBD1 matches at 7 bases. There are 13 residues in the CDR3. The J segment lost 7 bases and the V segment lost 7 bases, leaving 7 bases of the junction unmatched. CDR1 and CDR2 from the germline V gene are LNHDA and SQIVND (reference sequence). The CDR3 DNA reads TGTGCCAGTACCACTCAGGGGGGCCAGCCCCAGCATTTT. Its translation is CASTTQGGQPQHF.

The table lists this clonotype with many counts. The CDR3, as DNA: TGTGCCAGCAGTTCCGGGGCCAGCGATCAGCCCCAGCATTTT. It codes for CASSSGASDQPQHF. This chain links TRBV27 with TRBJ1-5; possibly TRBD1 for D (5 bases). Trimming left V 4 bases short and J 5 bases short, with 12 bases between. There are 14 residues in the CDR3. CDR1 and CDR2 from the germline V gene are MNHEY and SMNVEV (reference sequence).

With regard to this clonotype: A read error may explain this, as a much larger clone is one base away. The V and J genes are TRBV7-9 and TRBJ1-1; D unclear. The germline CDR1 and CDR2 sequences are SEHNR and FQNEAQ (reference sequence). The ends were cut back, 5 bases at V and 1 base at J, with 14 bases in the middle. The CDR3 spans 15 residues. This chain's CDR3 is CASSGSLGGNTEAFF. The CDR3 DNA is TGTGCCAGCAGCGGCAGCCTAGGCGGGAACACTGAAGCTTTCTTT. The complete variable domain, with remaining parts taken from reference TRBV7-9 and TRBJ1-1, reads DTGVSQNPRHKITKRGQNVTFRCDPISEHNRLYWYRQTLGQGPEFLTYFQNEAQLEKSRLLSDRFSAERPKGSFSTLEIQRTEQGDSAMYLCASSGSLGGNTEAFFGQGTRLTVV.

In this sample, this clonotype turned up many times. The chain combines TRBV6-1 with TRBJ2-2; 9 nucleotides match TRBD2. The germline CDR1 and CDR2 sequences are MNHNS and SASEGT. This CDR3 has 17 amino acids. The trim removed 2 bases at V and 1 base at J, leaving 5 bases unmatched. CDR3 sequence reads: CASSEQLTSGNTGELFF. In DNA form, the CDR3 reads TGTGCCAGCAGTGAACAACTGACTAGCGGGAACACCGGGGAGCTGTTTTTT.

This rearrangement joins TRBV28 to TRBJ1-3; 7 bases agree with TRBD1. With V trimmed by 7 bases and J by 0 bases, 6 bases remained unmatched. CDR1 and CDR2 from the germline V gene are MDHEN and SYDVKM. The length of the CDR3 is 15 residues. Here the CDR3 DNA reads TGTGCCAGCATGGGACAGCCTTTCTCTGGAAACACCATATATTTT. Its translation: CASMGQPFSGNTIYF.

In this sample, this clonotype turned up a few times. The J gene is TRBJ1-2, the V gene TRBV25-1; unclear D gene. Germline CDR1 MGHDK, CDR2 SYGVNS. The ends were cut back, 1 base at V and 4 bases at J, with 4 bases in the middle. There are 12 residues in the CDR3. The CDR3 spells CASSESGYGYTF. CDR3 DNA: TGTGCCAGCAGTGAATCGGGCTATGGCTACACCTTC.

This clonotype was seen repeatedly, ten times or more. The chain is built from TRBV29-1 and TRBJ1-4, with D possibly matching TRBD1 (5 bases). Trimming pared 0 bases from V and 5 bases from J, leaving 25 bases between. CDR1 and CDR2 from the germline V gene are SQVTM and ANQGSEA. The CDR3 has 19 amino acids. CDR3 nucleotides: TGCAGCGTTGAAGATGGGGGGTCGATCGAGTTAGCGTACAATGAAAAACTGTTTTTT. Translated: CSVEDGGSIELAYNEKLFF.

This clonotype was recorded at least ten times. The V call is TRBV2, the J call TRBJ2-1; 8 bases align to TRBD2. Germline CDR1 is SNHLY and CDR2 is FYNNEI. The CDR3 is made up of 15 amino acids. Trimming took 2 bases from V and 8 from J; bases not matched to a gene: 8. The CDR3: CASSETFSGSHEQFF. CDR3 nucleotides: TGTGCCAGCAGTGAAACTTTCAGCGGGAGTCATGAGCAGTTCTTC.

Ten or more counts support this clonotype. This chain's CDR3 is CAWRQGNQPQHF. DNA of the CDR3: TGTGCCTGGAGACAGGGAAATCAGCCCCAGCATTTT. The chain joins TRBV30 to TRBJ1-5; tentatively, D is TRBD1 (6 bases). This CDR3 spans 12 amino acids. With 3 bases removed from V and 4 bases from J, the gap between germline ends came to 7 bases. Per germline, CDR1 GTSNPN and CDR2 SVGIG (reference sequence). Variable domain in full (rest from reference TRBV30 and TRBJ1-5): SQTIHQWPATLVQPVGSPLSLECTVEGTSNPNLYWYRQAAGRGLQLLFYSVGIGQISSEVPQNLSASRPQDRQFILSSKKLLLSDSGFYLCAWRQGNQPQHFGDGTRLSIL.